This TCR beta chain was obtained from a study of T cells in Graves' hyperthyroidism and ophthalmopathy. The table lists this clonotype with a count of one. TCR beta CDR3 sequences were amplified from RNA transcripts. An initial round of RT-PCR targeting the TCR CDR3 relied on the HTBI primer set. TCRdb reprocessed the multiplex PCR reads via MiXCR and lists one record per CDR3 protein. The sample contains a few hundred thousand distinct CDR3 sequences, 15% to 19% of which appear only once. Orbital computed tomography and thyroid ultrasound, together with serum TRAb and thyroxine and clinical symptoms, were used for diagnoses. Germline V gene sequence: CDR1 ENHRY, CDR2 SYGVKD. This CDR3 contains 13 residues. Trimming left V 4 bases short and J 2 bases short, with 6 bases between.

The V and J genes are TRBV10-3 and TRBJ1-3, with TRBD1 as a possible D gene (5 bases). Material: blood. The source is a woman under 40 with Graves' hyperthyroidism. CDR3 DNA sequence: TGTGCCATCAGTGGGGGCCCTGGAAACACCATATATTTT. It codes for CAISGGPGNTIYF.